This note documents a single T cell receptor (delta chain) sequence. A far more abundant clone sits one base away, making this likely a read error. Other DNA variants within this sample encode the same CDR3. This entry comes from a study of γδ T cells in repeated Plasmodium falciparum infection. This CDR3 is built from 12 residues. CDR1 is TSWWSYY, CDR2 QGS, per germline. Vgamma9/Vdelta2+ and Vdelta2-negative gammadelta T cells were flow-sorted from PBMC for bulk sequencing. TCRdb called clones anew from the multiplex PCR reads with CATT. Altogether 85,000 to 90,000 delta-chain clones are present, roughly 1.4% being singletons, with the ten largest covering approximately 10%.

The sequencing input was gamma-delta T cells from blood. The chain links TRDV1 to TRDJ1; TRDD3 might be the D (5 bases). The TCR was taken from a pool of human donors (malaria-infected and uninfected, not separated). The CDR3 sequence is CALGGDTDKLIF. For the CDR3, the DNA is TGCGCTCTTGGTGGGGACACCGATAAACTCATCTTT.